These T cell receptor beta chains were read from a single sample in a study of CD8 T cells in ankylosing spondylitis. A single record per CDR3 protein comes from TCRdb applying MiXCR to the 5' RACE reads. The profile covers 250,000 to 300,000 distinct CDR3 sequences, with about 20% appearing a single time and roughly 8% taken by the ten largest. The sequenced sample was blood, either unsorted or a sorted T cell fraction (not recorded which). The receptors here all came from a male donor with ankylosing spondylitis or in good health (not recorded which). CDR3s include the opening cysteine and the closing phenylalanine or tryptophan. Each record gives: D gene, J gene, clone size, V gene, CDR3 DNA, CDR3 protein. A D gene is named only where the DNA matches it firmly. Only some rows state a clone size, as once, few, many or a class for expanded clones.

d_call: NA
j_call: TRBJ2-4
clone_size: NA
v_call: TRBV6-1
cdr3_nt: TGTGCCAGCAGTGAAGGAGGCCAGCGCTTAAGAAACATTCAGTACTTC
cdr3_aa: CASSEGGQRLRNIQYF

d_call: NA
j_call: TRBJ2-3
clone_size: NA
v_call: TRBV14
cdr3_nt: TGTGCCAGCACTAGCGACAGCACAGATACGCAGTATTTT
cdr3_aa: CASTSDSTDTQYF

d_call: TRBD2
j_call: TRBJ2-2
clone_size: NA
v_call: TRBV7-9
cdr3_nt: TGTGCCAGCAGATTCGGACTAGCGGGGACCGGGGAGCTGTTTTTT
cdr3_aa: CASRFGLAGTGELFF

d_call: NA
j_call: TRBJ2-6
clone_size: NA
v_call: TRBV5-1
cdr3_nt: TGCGCCAGCAGCTTGGCCGGGGCAGTCAACTCTGGGGCCAACGTCCTGACTTTC
cdr3_aa: CASSLAGAVNSGANVLTF

d_call: NA
j_call: TRBJ2-1
clone_size: NA
v_call: TRBV7-6
cdr3_nt: TGTGCCAGCAGCATAGGACCCTTGGATGAGCAGTTCTTC
cdr3_aa: CASSIGPLDEQFF

d_call: NA
j_call: TRBJ1-5
clone_size: many
v_call: TRBV29-1
cdr3_nt: TGCAGCGTTGGTGAGGAGGGGCCCCAGCATTTT
cdr3_aa: CSVGEEGPQHF

d_call: TRBD2
j_call: TRBJ2-2
clone_size: NA
v_call: TRBV3-1
cdr3_nt: TGTGCCAGCAGCCAAGGCGGACTAGCGGGGAACACCGGGGAGCTGTTTTTT
cdr3_aa: CASSQGGLAGNTGELFF

d_call: TRBD2
j_call: TRBJ2-1
clone_size: many
v_call: TRBV5-1
cdr3_nt: TGCGCCAGCAGCAAACTAGCGGGGTCCGCCAATGAGCAGTTCTTC
cdr3_aa: CASSKLAGSANEQFF

d_call: TRBD2
j_call: TRBJ2-1
clone_size: NA
v_call: TRBV12-3/TRBV12-4
cdr3_nt: TGTGCCAGCAGTACGGGACTATACAATGAGCAGTTCTTC
cdr3_aa: CASSTGLYNEQFF

d_call: NA
j_call: TRBJ1-5
clone_size: few
v_call: TRBV19
cdr3_nt: TGTGCCAGTAGTCGGGGGGCAAGCAATCAGCCCCAGCATTTT
cdr3_aa: CASSRGASNQPQHF

d_call: TRBD2
j_call: TRBJ2-3
clone_size: few
v_call: TRBV7-8
cdr3_nt: TGTGCCAGCAGCTCCTTACTAGCGGGAGCCGCAGATACGCAGTATTTT
cdr3_aa: CASSSLLAGAADTQYF

d_call: NA
j_call: TRBJ1-2
clone_size: few
v_call: TRBV6-5
cdr3_nt: TGTGCCAGCAGTTACTCGCTAAGCAACTATGGCTACACCTTC
cdr3_aa: CASSYSLSNYGYTF

d_call: NA
j_call: TRBJ1-4
clone_size: few
v_call: TRBV12-3/TRBV12-4
cdr3_nt: TGTGCCAGCAGTTCCACAACAGGGTCTCGAGGTAATGAAAAACTGTTTTTT
cdr3_aa: CASSSTTGSRGNEKLFF

d_call: NA
j_call: TRBJ1-1
clone_size: NA
v_call: TRBV20-1
cdr3_nt: TGCAGTGCTAGTCTCCCGAGAGGGGGTTTAATGAACACTGAAGCTTTCTTT
cdr3_aa: CSASLPRGGLMNTEAFF

d_call: NA
j_call: TRBJ2-1
clone_size: NA
v_call: TRBV5-1
cdr3_nt: TGCGCCAGCAGCTTTGGCGGGACAACCTACAATGAGCATTTCTTC
cdr3_aa: CASSFGGTTYNEHFF

d_call: NA
j_call: TRBJ1-6
clone_size: NA
v_call: TRBV5-1
cdr3_nt: TGCGCCAGCAGCTTGGGCCGGAGCTCCTATAATTCACCCCTCCACTTT
cdr3_aa: CASSLGRSSYNSPLHF

d_call: NA
j_call: TRBJ1-1
clone_size: few
v_call: TRBV6-2/TRBV6-3
cdr3_nt: TGTGCCAGCAGTACTACAGGGTACGCTCTCCAAAGCTCGCGATACACTGAAGCTTTCTTT
cdr3_aa: CASSTTGYALQSSRYTEAFF

d_call: NA
j_call: TRBJ2-2
clone_size: NA
v_call: TRBV18
cdr3_nt: TGTGCCAGCTCACCAATCACGGCGGCGTCCGCCGGGGAGCTGTTTTTT
cdr3_aa: CASSPITAASAGELFF

d_call: NA
j_call: TRBJ2-5
clone_size: NA
v_call: TRBV21-1
cdr3_nt: TGTGCCAGCAGCAAACTCGAGGGCTACCAAGAGACCCAGTACTTC
cdr3_aa: CASSKLEGYQETQYF

d_call: NA
j_call: TRBJ1-2
clone_size: many
v_call: TRBV20-1
cdr3_nt: TGCAGTGCCCCGGGGGTCTATGGCTACACCTTC
cdr3_aa: CSAPGVYGYTF

d_call: NA
j_call: TRBJ2-2
clone_size: few
v_call: TRBV5-5
cdr3_nt: TGTGCCAGCAGCTCGGAGGCCGGGGAGCTGTTTTTT
cdr3_aa: CASSSEAGELFF

d_call: NA
j_call: TRBJ1-1
clone_size: few
v_call: TRBV12-3/TRBV12-4
cdr3_nt: TGTGCCAGCAGTTTAGCGGGGTGGGGGAACACTGAAGCTTTCTTT
cdr3_aa: CASSLAGWGNTEAFF

d_call: NA
j_call: TRBJ1-2
clone_size: many
v_call: TRBV9
cdr3_nt: TGTGCCAGCAGCGTAGCTGTCAACTATGGCTACACCTTC
cdr3_aa: CASSVAVNYGYTF

d_call: NA
j_call: TRBJ1-1
clone_size: many
v_call: TRBV15
cdr3_nt: TGTGCCACCAGCAGAGAAATCGGGAAGAACACTGAAGCTTTCTTT
cdr3_aa: CATSREIGKNTEAFF

d_call: TRBD2
j_call: TRBJ2-2
clone_size: NA
v_call: TRBV12-3/TRBV12-4
cdr3_nt: TGTGCCAGCAGTTTACTAGCGGGGAACACCGGGGAGCTGTTTTTT
cdr3_aa: CASSLLAGNTGELFF

d_call: NA
j_call: TRBJ2-3
clone_size: NA
v_call: TRBV20-1
cdr3_nt: TGCAGTGCTAGAGATGGCGCTAGCACAGATACGCAGTATTTT
cdr3_aa: CSARDGASTDTQYF

d_call: NA
j_call: TRBJ1-1
clone_size: NA
v_call: TRBV12-3/TRBV12-4
cdr3_nt: TGTGCCAGCAGTTTCGGGGGGCGATCAACTGAAGCTTTCTTT
cdr3_aa: CASSFGGRSTEAFF

d_call: NA
j_call: TRBJ1-1
clone_size: few
v_call: TRBV20-1
cdr3_nt: TGCAGTGCTAGAGATTTCGGTAGTACTGAAGCTTTCTTT
cdr3_aa: CSARDFGSTEAFF

d_call: NA
j_call: TRBJ2-3
clone_size: many
v_call: TRBV12-3/TRBV12-4
cdr3_nt: TGTGCCAGCAGTTTACGCGGAGACCCCGTTGATACGCAGTATTTT
cdr3_aa: CASSLRGDPVDTQYF

d_call: NA
j_call: TRBJ1-3
clone_size: NA
v_call: TRBV3-1
cdr3_nt: TGTGCCAGCAGCCCATACTCTGGAAACATCATATATTTT
cdr3_aa: CASSPYSGNIIYF

d_call: TRBD2
j_call: TRBJ2-3
clone_size: NA
v_call: TRBV7-8
cdr3_nt: TGTGCCAGCTCCGTTAGTACTAGCGGGGTGACAGATACGCAGTATTTT
cdr3_aa: CASSVSTSGVTDTQYF

d_call: NA
j_call: TRBJ2-5
clone_size: NA
v_call: TRBV18
cdr3_nt: TGTGCCAGCTCACCGGCGGGGCCCCAAGAGACCCAGTACTTC
cdr3_aa: CASSPAGPQETQYF

d_call: TRBD1
j_call: TRBJ1-1
clone_size: many
v_call: TRBV6-5
cdr3_nt: TGTGCCAGCAGTATACCAGGGGGAAACACTGAAGCTTTCTTT
cdr3_aa: CASSIPGGNTEAFF